These 30 T cell receptor beta chains were all obtained from the same sample, sequenced in a study of T cell repertoires in aging, cancer and after chemotherapy. The template was genomic DNA from peripheral blood, not RNA. TRB rearrangements spanning V, D and J were amplified using mixed TRB-A/B primers. TCRdb re-called the multiplex PCR reads through MiXCR, storing one row per CDR3 protein. Of about 2,000 distinct CDR3 sequences in the sample, about 32% were seen once. The source material was blood. All receptors come from a human donor with a solid tumor.

This chain joins TRBV10-3 and TRBJ1-2; D unclear. This CDR3 comprises 14 residues. The V and J ends lost 2 bases and 6 bases respectively, with 13 bases between them. From germline, CDR1 is ENHRY and CDR2 SYGVKD. The CDR3 is CAISEVAGSNGYTF. In DNA form, the CDR3 reads TGTGCCATCAGTGAGGTCGCAGGATCTAATGGCTACACCTTC.

The sample holds one count of this clonotype. Sequence at one end of the junction differs from germline and may be a read error. The chain has TRBV7-2 and TRBJ2-7, with D possibly being TRBD1 or TRBD2 (5 bases each). This CDR3 contains 12 residues. Germline CDR1 and CDR2: SGHTA and FQGNSA. CDR3 nucleotide sequence: TGTGCCAGCAGCCTCGTGGGGACCTTCTGGGACTTC. Protein: CASSLVGTFWDF.

In this sample, this clonotype is large. This rearrangement joins TRBV15 to TRBJ1-1; D not resolved. This CDR3 region has 14 residues. The germline V gene has CDR1 LNHNV and CDR2 YYDKDF (reference sequence). Trimming took 3 bases from V and 5 from J, leaving 13 bases between them. The CDR3 coding sequence is TGTGCCACCAGCAGGGACCTGGCTGGGACTGAAGCTTTCTTT. Its translation is CATSRDLAGTEAFF.

Comments on this clonotype: Germline is not matched at one junction end, which may reflect a read error. The chain is built from TRBV7-7 and TRBJ2-5; D is possibly TRBD1 or TRBD2 (5 bases each). The CDR3 sequence is 14 residues long. The germline gives CDR1 SSHAT, CDR2 FNYEAQ (reference sequence). The CDR3 loop reads CASSPGLTKETQYF. The CDR3 DNA reads TGTGCTAGCAGCCCGGGGCTAACCAAGGAGACCCAGTACTTC.

V gene TRBV5-5 combines with J gene TRBJ2-3; possible D gene TRBD1, 5 bases. V shed 7 bases and J shed 4 bases, with 13 bases lying between them. CDR1 is SGHKS and CDR2 is YYEKEE in the germline V gene (reference sequence). The CDR3 contains 13 residues. The CDR3: CASQGSLPDTQYF. CDR3 nucleotides: TGTGCCAGCCAGGGTAGCTTGCCAGATACGCAGTATTTT.

This clonotype was detected only a few times. The chain uses TRBV6-2 or TRBV6-3 and TRBJ1-1, with D uncertain. V shed 6 bases and J shed 1 base, with 9 bases lying between them. The germline gives CDR1 MNHEY, CDR2 SVGEGT. This CDR3 has 13 residues. The CDR3 is CASRIDGNTEAFF. The CDR3 coding sequence is TGTGCCAGCAGGATCGACGGGAACACTGAAGCTTTCTTT.

This clonotype was recorded a few times. The gene calls are TRBV12-5 and TRBJ2-7; 11 positions match TRBD1. CDR1 is LGHNT, CDR2 FRNRAP, per germline. The trim removed 3 bases at V and 3 bases at J, leaving 1 base unmatched. This CDR3 region has 14 residues. CDR3 in DNA: TGTGCTAGTGGTTTAGGGACAGGGGGCTACGAGCAGTACTTC. Amino acids: CASGLGTGGYEQYF.

This clonotype has a handful of counts. V is TRBV11-2 and J is TRBJ2-3; 8 nucleotides align to TRBD2. This CDR3 contains 16 residues. In germline, CDR1 is SGHAT, CDR2 FQNNGV. The junction had 7 bases not matched to a gene; V was cut back by 1 base and J by 4 bases. For the CDR3, the DNA is TGTGCCAGCAGCTTAGGAACCGGGAGGGCTTCAGATACGCAGTATTTT. It is translated as CASSLGTGRASDTQYF.

V and J are TRBV20-1 and TRBJ2-6; D is perhaps TRBD1 (5 bases). CDR1 is DFQATT, CDR2 SNEGSKA, per germline (reference sequence). This CDR3 region has 15 residues. Trimming removed 3 bases at V and 4 bases at J, with 13 bases between. The CDR3 region is CSASQGAPGANVLTF. CDR3 nucleotides: TGCAGTGCTAGCCAGGGCGCACCGGGGGCCAACGTCCTGACTTTC.

This clonotype was observed a few times. V usage is TRBV7-2 and J usage is TRBJ2-3, with D possibly TRBD2 on 5 matching bases. The CDR3 has 11 amino acids. Trimming took off 5 bases at V and 10 bases at J, with 10 bases between the two ends. The germline CDR1 and CDR2 sequences are SGHTA and FQGNSA. In nucleotides, the CDR3 is TGTGCCAGCAGCACCGGACTCGCGCAGTATTTT. This encodes CASSTGLAQYF.

The V call is TRBV6-2 or TRBV6-3, the J call TRBJ2-7, with 7 bases identical to TRBD2. This CDR3 is built from 14 residues. Germline V lookup: CDR1 MNHEY, CDR2 SVGEGT. Trimming removed 4 bases from V and 0 bases from J; junction bases left unmatched: 3. The CDR3 is CASSWGGSSYEQYF. The CDR3 DNA follows: TGTGCCAGCAGTTGGGGGGGGAGCTCCTACGAGCAGTACTTC.

The V and J genes are TRBV6-2 or TRBV6-3 and TRBJ2-1; 11 bases line up with TRBD2. V dropped 4 bases and J dropped 8; count of bases not matched to a gene: 10. This CDR3 contains 16 residues. CDR1 is MNHEY and CDR2 is SVGEGT in the germline V gene. The DNA for the CDR3 is TGTGCCAGCAGTTGGGTAGCGGGAGGGCCGAGGGATGAGCAGTTCTTC. Protein sequence: CASSWVAGGPRDEQFF.

This chain connects TRBV7-9 to TRBJ1-5; 8 bases are shared with TRBD1. The V segment lost 5 bases and the J segment 4 bases; nucleotides outside the gene matches: 7. Germline CDR1 SEHNR, CDR2 FQNEAQ (reference sequence). The CDR3 spans 15 residues. The CDR3 sequence: CASSPGTGLNQPQHF. In nucleotides, the CDR3 is TGTGCCAGCAGCCCCGGGACAGGCCTAAATCAGCCCCAGCATTTT.

The table lists this clonotype with a few counts. V and J are TRBV24-1 and TRBJ2-5, with TRBD2 matching over 7 bases. The ends lost 7 bases at V and 1 base at J; junction bases unmatched: 8. This CDR3 spans 15 amino acids. Germline-derived CDR1 and CDR2 are KGHDR and SFDVKD. CDR3 sequence reads: CATSQRDGAQETQYF. CDR3 nucleotides: TGTGCCACCAGCCAGCGGGATGGAGCCCAAGAGACCCAGTACTTC.

This clonotype is large (0.1 to 1%) within its sample. V gene TRBV7-2 combines with J gene TRBJ2-5, with 8 nucleotides matching TRBD2. V gave up 6 bases and J gave up 10 bases; unmatched junction bases: 16. From germline, CDR1 is SGHTA and CDR2 FQGNSA. This CDR3 has 15 residues. The CDR3 loop reads CASSPIGRGVEGQYF. CDR3 sequence (DNA): TGTGCCAGCAGTCCGATCGGGCGGGGGGTTGAGGGCCAGTACTTC.

This clonotype was seen only a few times. The rearrangement links TRBV20-1 to TRBJ1-2, with D unclear. Germline assignment: CDR1 DFQATT and CDR2 SNEGSKA (reference sequence). The CDR3 is 12 amino acids. The V end lost 3 bases, the J end lost 4 bases, and 9 bases lay between the germline ends. The CDR3 DNA reads TGCAGTGCTAGTGGGAGAACCTATGGCTACACCTTC. Its protein is CSASGRTYGYTF.

V gene TRBV6-1 combines with J gene TRBJ2-7, with D perhaps matching TRBD1 (5 bases). Germline V gene lookup returns CDR1 MNHNS and CDR2 SASEGT. The CDR3 is 14 residues long. V was trimmed by 5 bases and J by 1 base, leaving 12 bases between them. The chain's CDR3 is CASSPLQGSYEQYF. CDR3 bases: TGTGCCAGCAGTCCCCTCCAGGGATCCTACGAGCAGTACTTC.

This clonotype was seen only a few times. The chain carries TRBV27 and TRBJ1-3; D remains unclear. V was shortened by 0 bases and J by 4 bases, with 13 bases between the two germline ends. The CDR3 loop spans 16 amino acids. In germline, CDR1 is MNHEY, CDR2 SMNVEV (reference sequence). For the CDR3, the DNA is TGTGCCAGCAGTTTATCGGTAGAGGCATTGGGAAACACCATATATTTT. Protein: CASSLSVEALGNTIYF.

This clonotype was seen a few times. The chain uses TRBV19 and TRBJ1-1; no clear D. Looked up from germline, CDR1 is LNHDA and CDR2 is SQIVND (reference sequence). V was clipped by 1 base and J by 6 bases, with 6 bases between them. CDR3 size: 12 residues. CDR3 bases: TGTGCCAGTAGTATAGGTAGGTCTGAAGCTTTCTTT. Protein product: CASSIGRSEAFF.

V usage is TRBV7-2 and J usage is TRBJ2-7; tentative D call: TRBD2 (5 bases). CDR1 SGHTA and CDR2 FQGNSA come from the germline V gene. The CDR3 runs 15 residues. Between the trimmed V and J ends, which lost 3 bases and 0 bases, there was a span of 12 bases. The CDR3 reads CASSFSELVSYEQYF. CDR3 nucleotides: TGTGCCAGCAGCTTTTCCGAACTAGTCTCCTACGAGCAGTACTTC. The entire variable domain, with the rest obtained from reference TRBV7-2 and TRBJ2-7, is as follows: GAGVSQSPSNKVTEKGKDVELRCDPISGHTALYWYRQSLGQGLEFLIYFQGNSAPDKSGLPSDRFSAERTGGSVSTLTIQRTQQEDSAVYLCASSFSELVSYEQYFGPGTRLTVT.

Note on this clonotype: The germline gene is not matched at one end of the junction; a read error may be the cause. The chain couples TRBV7-9 to TRBJ2-7; TRBD2 matches at 9 bases. This CDR3 region has 13 residues. The germline CDR1 and CDR2 sequences are SEHNR and FQNEAQ (reference sequence). CDR3 protein: CASSLAGVAEQYF. The CDR3 nucleotides read TGTGCCAGTAGCTTAGCGGGAGTGGCCGAGCAGTACTTC.

A word on this clonotype: This may stem from a read error, because a much larger clone lies one nucleotide away. J is TRBJ2-7 and V is TRBV7-2, with 9 bases lining up with TRBD1. Germline V gene sequence: CDR1 SGHTA, CDR2 FQGNSA. The CDR3 is 15 amino acids. The V segment lost 8 bases and the J segment 3 bases; nucleotides outside the gene matches: 11. CDR3 nucleotide sequence: TGTGCCAGCCGCCCAACCCTGGGACAGGGCTACGAGCAGTACTTC. Translated, it gives CASRPTLGQGYEQYF.

This clonotype is categorized as large. The chain joins TRBV29-1 to TRBJ2-7, with D perhaps TRBD1 or TRBD2 (5 bases each). The CDR3 runs 13 residues. The V end lost 4 bases, the J end lost 1 base, and 11 bases lay between the germline ends. Germline CDR1 SQVTM, CDR2 ANQGSEA. CDR3: CSVGPGSSYEQYF. Here the CDR3 DNA reads TGCAGCGTTGGGCCAGGGAGTTCCTACGAGCAGTACTTC.

This clonotype was counted between two and nine times. J is TRBJ2-7 and V is TRBV27, with D perhaps given as TRBD1 or TRBD2 (6 bases each). This CDR3 is built from 14 residues. Trimming pared 7 bases from V and 6 bases from J, leaving 19 bases between. The germline CDR1 and CDR2 sequences are MNHEY and SMNVEV (reference sequence). CDR3 DNA: TGTGCCAGCACTTGGAGTCCGGGGGCTGGCGAGCAGTACTTC. This sequence encodes CASTWSPGAGEQYF.

This clonotype came up a few times. The gene calls are TRBV29-1 and TRBJ2-5; 8 bases are a match to TRBD2. The V gene's germline CDR1 is SQVTM and CDR2 ANQGSEA. Trimming cost V 4 bases and J 2 bases; bases outside gene matches: 9. This CDR3 is built from 15 residues. For the CDR3, the DNA is TGCAGCGTTGGTCTGACGACTAGCGAGCAAGAGACCCAGTACTTC. As protein: CSVGLTTSEQETQYF. The variable domain in full, with the rest retrieved from reference TRBV29-1 and TRBJ2-5, is SAVISQKPSRDICQRGTSLTIQCQVDSQVTMMFWYRQQPGQSLTLIATANQGSEATYESGFVIDKFPISRPNLTFSTLTVSNMSPEDSSIYLCSVGLTTSEQETQYFGPGTRLLVL.

The chain combines TRBV19 with TRBJ1-2; a possible D gene is TRBD1 (5 bases). There are 13 residues in the CDR3. Germline-derived CDR1 and CDR2 are LNHDA and SQIVND (reference sequence). Trimming pared 4 bases from V and 8 bases from J, leaving 14 bases between. The CDR3 nucleotides are TGTGCCAGTAGTACGTGGGGCGCGCAAGGCTACACCTTC. Translating it yields CASSTWGAQGYTF.

There are a few counts of this clonotype. The CDR3 is CASSSLGGLADTQYF. In DNA, the CDR3 is TGTGCCAGCAGCTCACTTGGGGGGCTCGCAGATACGCAGTATTTT. The gene calls are TRBV7-3 and TRBJ2-3; D tentatively fits TRBD1 or TRBD2 (6 bases each). With 4 bases removed from V and 4 bases from J, the gap between germline ends came to 15 bases. The CDR3 is made up of 15 amino acids. Germline CDR1 and CDR2: SGHTA and FQGTGA.

This chain joins TRBV7-2 and TRBJ1-2, with D perhaps TRBD1 (5 bases). CDR3 size: 13 residues. The germline V and J ends were trimmed by 1 base and 8 bases, with 11 bases remaining between them. The germline V gene encodes CDR1 SGHTA and CDR2 FQGNSA. The CDR3, as DNA: TGTGCCAGCAGCTTAGGGCAGGGACGGGGCTACACCTTC. Protein product: CASSLGQGRGYTF.

This clonotype has only one observation. The chain uses TRBV5-1 and TRBJ1-1; D remains unclear. The CDR3 runs to 12 residues. V lost 4 bases, J lost 6 bases, and 10 bases lay in between. Germline lookup yields CDR1 SGHRS and CDR2 YFSETQ. Here the CDR3 reads CASSAGSPEAFF. CDR3 in DNA: TGCGCCAGCAGCGCCGGTTCCCCTGAAGCTTTCTTT. The entire variable domain, with the rest obtained from reference TRBV5-1 and TRBJ1-1, is as follows: KAGVTQTPRYLIKTRGQQVTLSCSPISGHRSVSWYQQTPGQGLQFLFEYFSETQRNKGNFPGRFSGRQFSNSRSEMNVSTLELGDSALYLCASSAGSPEAFFGQGTRLTVV.

This clonotype is labeled large. This chain joins TRBV6-6 and TRBJ2-5; 15 bases fit TRBD2. The CDR3 is made up of 13 amino acids. V trimming: 10 bases; J trimming: 4 bases; junction bases outside the gene matches: 1. CDR1 is MNHNY, CDR2 SVGAGI, per germline (reference sequence). CDR3 bases: TGTGCCATGGGACTAGCGGGGGGAGAGACCCAGTACTTC. This translates into CAMGLAGGETQYF.